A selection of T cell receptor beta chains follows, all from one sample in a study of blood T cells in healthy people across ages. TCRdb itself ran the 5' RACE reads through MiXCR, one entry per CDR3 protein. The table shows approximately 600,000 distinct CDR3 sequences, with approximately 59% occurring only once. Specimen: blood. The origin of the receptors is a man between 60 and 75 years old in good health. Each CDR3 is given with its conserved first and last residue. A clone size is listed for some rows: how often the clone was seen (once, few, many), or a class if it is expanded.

CDR3aa: CASSEGTEETQYF
abundance: .
j_gene: .
v_gene: TRBV9

CDR3aa: CASSPSLASGYNEQFF
abundance: .
j_gene: TRBJ2-1
v_gene: TRBV18

CDR3aa: CSAWDRATYEQYF
abundance: .
j_gene: .
v_gene: TRBV20-1

CDR3aa: CASSRNAGHGYTF
abundance: many
j_gene: TRBJ1-2
v_gene: TRBV12-3/TRBV12-4

CDR3aa: CASSTGIRNTEAFF
abundance: .
j_gene: TRBJ1-1
v_gene: TRBV12-3/TRBV12-4

CDR3aa: CASSYQDSGNTEAFF
abundance: .
j_gene: TRBJ1-1
v_gene: TRBV6-2/TRBV6-3

CDR3aa: CASSPGRQGYNEQFF
abundance: .
j_gene: TRBJ2-1
v_gene: TRBV18

CDR3aa: CATSKGQGSADTQYF
abundance: .
j_gene: TRBJ2-3
v_gene: TRBV15

CDR3aa: CASSLADRGTNEKLFF
abundance: .
j_gene: TRBJ1-4
v_gene: TRBV7-9

CDR3aa: CASSPQGDRDNSPLHF
abundance: .
j_gene: TRBJ1-6
v_gene: TRBV11-1

CDR3aa: CASSESRQGIGIPPHF
abundance: .
j_gene: TRBJ1-6
v_gene: TRBV6-1

CDR3aa: CAIKGSMYTEAFF
abundance: .
j_gene: TRBJ1-1
v_gene: TRBV10-3

CDR3aa: CASSDELGGPDTEAFF
abundance: once
j_gene: TRBJ1-1
v_gene: TRBV10-2

CDR3aa: CSALTSGGETQYF
abundance: .
j_gene: TRBJ2-5
v_gene: TRBV20-1

CDR3aa: CASSSWSGRTEAFF
abundance: .
j_gene: TRBJ1-1
v_gene: TRBV11-1

CDR3aa: CSVDGASSTDTQYF
abundance: .
j_gene: TRBJ2-3
v_gene: TRBV29-1